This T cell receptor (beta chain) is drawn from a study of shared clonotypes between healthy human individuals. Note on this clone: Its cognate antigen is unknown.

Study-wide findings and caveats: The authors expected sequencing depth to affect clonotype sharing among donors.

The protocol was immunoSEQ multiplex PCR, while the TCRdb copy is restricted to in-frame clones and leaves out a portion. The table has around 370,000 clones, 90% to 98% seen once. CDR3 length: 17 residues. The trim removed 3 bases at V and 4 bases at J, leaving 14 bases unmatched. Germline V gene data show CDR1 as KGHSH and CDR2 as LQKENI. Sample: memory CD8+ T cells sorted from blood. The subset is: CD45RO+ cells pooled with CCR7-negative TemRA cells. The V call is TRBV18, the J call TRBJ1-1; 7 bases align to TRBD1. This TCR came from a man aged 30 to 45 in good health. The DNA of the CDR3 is TGTGCCAGCTCACCGCTCATTAAGTTAGGGGGCGGCACTGAAGCTTTCTTT. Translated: CASSPLIKLGGGTEAFF.